The 21 T cell receptor beta chains listed next were all sequenced from one sample in a study of tumor and adjacent non-tumor tissue in lung cancer. The template was RNA from unsorted bulk tissue. More than 3 cm separated this lung sample from the edge of the tumor. TCRbeta libraries were built with three rounds of nested PCR, modified from ARM-PCR. TCRdb analysed the multiplex PCR reads with MiXCR anew, one entry per CDR3 protein. The repertoire holds 100,000 or so distinct CDR3 sequences, with 65% as singletons. The sample taken for sequencing was distant non-tumor lung tissue. These TCRs come from a man in his thirties or forties with non-small cell lung cancer.

This clonotype was recorded at least ten times. The CDR3 here is CASSFLTGGETQYF. The CDR3 DNA reads TGTGCCAGCAGTTTTTTGACAGGGGGGGAGACCCAGTACTTC. The chain links TRBV6-6 to TRBJ2-5, with 9 bases matching TRBD1. Germline V gene sequence: CDR1 MNHNY, CDR2 SVGAGI (reference sequence). With V trimmed by 4 bases and J by 5 bases, 5 bases remained unmatched. The CDR3 loop spans 14 amino acids.

V and J are TRBV11-1 and TRBJ2-2, with D uncertain. The CDR3 totals 15 residues. Germline V gene lookup returns CDR1 SGHAT and CDR2 FQDESV (reference sequence). Trimming took off 5 bases at V and 7 bases at J, with 17 bases between the two ends. This chain's CDR3 is CASSRLKEESGELFF. CDR3 sequence (DNA): TGTGCCAGCAGCCGCCTCAAGGAAGAGAGCGGGGAGCTGTTTTTT.

This clonotype was detected only a few times. Since a much larger clone is just one base distant, this may be a read error. The chain carries TRBV20-1 and TRBJ2-2; 8 nucleotides line up with TRBD1. V trimming: 3 bases; J trimming: 4 bases; junction bases outside the gene matches: 7. This CDR3 comprises 15 residues. Looked up from germline, CDR1 is DFQATT and CDR2 is SNEGSKA (reference sequence). For the CDR3, the DNA is TGCAGTGCTAGTGCGCAGGGGGCGAGCACCGGGGAGCTGTTTTTT. Its protein is CSASAQGASTGELFF.

About this clonotype: One junction end does not reproduce the germline sequence, and a read error may be involved. V usage is TRBV11-2 and J usage is TRBJ1-1, with unresolved D. In germline, CDR1 is SGHAT, CDR2 FQNNGV. There are 15 residues in the CDR3. The CDR3 here is CARSSISRWNTEAFF. The CDR3 region has the DNA TGTGCCAGGAGCTCTATCAGTAGGTGGAACACTGAAGCTTTCTTT.

This clonotype was detected ten times or more. The chain couples TRBV4-1 to TRBJ1-3, with D unclear. V gave up 1 base and J gave up 0 bases, with 13 bases separating them. The CDR3 length is 17 residues. Germline V lookup: CDR1 MGHRA, CDR2 YSYEKL. CDR3 DNA: TGCGCCAGCAGCCAAGTGCGATGGGGAGACTCTGGAAACACCATATATTTT. It specifies CASSQVRWGDSGNTIYF.

Concerning this clonotype itself: A read error may explain this, as a much larger clone is one base away. This chain joins TRBV30 and TRBJ2-3, with 11 bases fitting TRBD2. Losses at the gene ends were 0 bases for V and 4 bases for J; bases not matched to a gene: 3. CDR1 GTSNPN and CDR2 SVGIG come from the germline V gene (reference sequence). The CDR3 contains 15 residues. CDR3 coding DNA: TGTGCCTGGAGTGTACTAGCGGGAGTGCCAGATACGCAGTATTTT. It yields the protein CAWSVLAGVPDTQYF.

A word on this clonotype: Germline is not matched at one junction end, which may reflect a read error. The rearrangement links TRBV11-2 to TRBJ2-2; 8 bases align to TRBD1. Germline values: CDR1 SGHAT, CDR2 FQNNGV. The length of the CDR3 is 14 residues. This CDR3 reads CASSFGGQGTELFF. Here the CDR3 DNA reads TGTGCCAGCAGCTTCGGAGGACAGGGCACGGAGCTGTTCTTT.

Comment on this clonotype: With a much larger clone just one base away, this may be a read error. The chain employs TRBV29-1 and TRBJ2-3, with D possibly matching TRBD2 (5 bases). Per the germline V gene, CDR1 is SQVTM and CDR2 is ANQGSEA. The CDR3 totals 14 residues. DNA for the CDR3: TGCAGCGTGGGGAGAGGCAGAAACACAGATACGGAGTATTTT. Its protein product is CSVGRGRNTDTEYF.

Concerning this clonotype: Possible read error: a much larger clone is one base away. V gene TRBV6-6 combines with J gene TRBJ2-3, with 9 bases identical to TRBD2. Trimming cost V 5 bases and J 0 bases; bases outside gene matches: 6. The CDR3 has 16 amino acids. CDR1 MNHNY and CDR2 SVGAGI come from the germline V gene (reference sequence). The CDR3: CASSRTGTSSTDTQYF. The CDR3 DNA reads TGTGCCAGCAGTCGGACCGGGACTAGCAGCACAGATACGCAGTATTTT.

This clonotype was detected only a few times. A junction end diverges from the germline sequence, so it may reflect a read error. The chain couples TRBV12-3 or TRBV12-4 to TRBJ2-1, with 13 positions matching TRBD2. The CDR3 is 15 residues long. The CDR3 here is CASSPGLAGDNGQFF. DNA of the CDR3: TGTGCCAGCAGTCCCGGACTAGCGGGAGACAATGGGCAGTTCTTT.

This rearrangement joins TRBV7-9 to TRBJ1-4; no clear D. Trimming shortened V by 2 bases and J by 4 bases, and 8 bases separated the two germline ends. CDR3 length: 14 amino acids. Germline V gene lookup returns CDR1 SEHNR and CDR2 FQNEAQ (reference sequence). The CDR3 loop is CASSLSGVNEKLFF. The CDR3 nucleotides read TGTGCCAGCAGCTTATCTGGTGTTAATGAAAAACTGTTTTTT.

Concerning this clonotype itself: Germline and junction disagree at one end, which may indicate a read error. V and J are TRBV7-8 and TRBJ2-7; TRBD2 might be the D (6 bases). This CDR3 has 18 residues. Germline CDR1 and CDR2: SGHVS and FQNEAQ. This CDR3 reads CASCPGRGTGTLSYEQYF. The DNA for the CDR3 is TGTGCCAGCTGCCCAGGACGCGGAACCGGGACTTTATCCTACGAGCAGTATTTC.

On this clonotype: A read error may account for a junction end that differs from germline. V is TRBV12-3 or TRBV12-4 and J is TRBJ1-6, with D uncertain. CDR3 length: 14 amino acids. CDR3 region: CANSLRRDGSPLRF. DNA of the CDR3: TGTGCCAACAGTTTAAGGAGGGATGGATCACCCCTCCGCTTT.

The chain joins TRBV6-6 to TRBJ2-7; 7 bases map to TRBD2. The CDR3 loop spans 13 amino acids. The V gene end was trimmed by 11 bases and the J gene end by 2 bases; junction bases not matched to a gene: 9. Germline V gene sequence: CDR1 MNHNY, CDR2 SVGAGI (reference sequence). CDR3 bases: TGTGCCGACAGCCTAGGACTAGCCTACGAGCAGTACTTC. This sequence encodes CADSLGLAYEQYF.

V gene TRBV11-3 combines with J gene TRBJ1-2; D may be TRBD1 (6 bases). This CDR3 has 16 residues. Germline CDR1 is SGHNT and CDR2 is YENEEA. The germline V and J ends were trimmed by 2 bases and 4 bases, with 17 bases remaining between them. As DNA, the CDR3 is TGTGCCAGCAGCTTATTAACAGGGTGCTTGAGCTATGGCTACACCTTC. Translation gives CASSLLTGCLSYGYTF.

To note about this clonotype: Mismatch with germline at one junction end may stem from a read error. The chain recombines TRBV7-3 with TRBJ1-2, with TRBD1 identical over 8 bases. Per germline, CDR1 SGHTA and CDR2 FQGTGA. The CDR3 runs 15 residues. The CDR3 DNA reads as TGTACCAGCAGCTCCTCCGGGACAGGACTTTATGGCTACACCTTC. Translation gives CTSSSSGTGLYGYTF.

Concerning this clonotype: A much larger clone is a single base away; this may be a read error. The chain combines TRBV12-5 with TRBJ2-5; D gene uncertain. This CDR3 comprises 12 residues. Germline CDR1 is LGHNT and CDR2 is FRNRAP. CDR3 protein: CASGLEEETEYF. For the CDR3, the DNA is TGTGCTAGTGGTTTGGAGGAAGAGACCGAGTACTTC.

This clonotype was observed once. The final CDR3 position lacks the conserved phenylalanine or tryptophan, pointing to a likely read error. J is TRBJ2-2 and V is TRBV10-2; D gene ambiguous. With 9 bases removed from V and 7 bases from J, the gap between germline ends came to 12 bases. Germline V lookup: CDR1 WSHSY, CDR2 SAAADI. This CDR3 is built from 12 residues. The CDR3 nucleotides read TGCGCCAGTATAAGCTCTCTCGGGGAGCTGTTTTTA. Translated: CASISSLGELFL.

The rearrangement links TRBV12-3 or TRBV12-4 to TRBJ2-2; D remains unclear. CDR3 size: 14 residues. V dropped 1 base and J dropped 12 bases, with 15 bases sitting between them. This CDR3 is CASSLGQNTGKLFF. CDR3 sequence (DNA): TGTGCCAGCAGTTTAGGGCAGAACACTGGGAAGCTGTTTTTT.

A word on this clonotype: An end of the junction does not agree with germline; a read error may underlie this. The V gene is TRBV11-2, the J gene TRBJ2-3, with 10 bases matching TRBD2. The length of the CDR3 is 16 residues. CDR1 is SGHAT and CDR2 is FQNNGV in the germline V gene. The CDR3 nucleotides read TGTGCCAGCAGCTCAGGACTAGCGGAAGGAACAGATACGCATTATTTT. Translating gives CASSSGLAEGTDTHYF.

The gene calls are TRBV11-3 and TRBJ1-1; the match to TRBD1 covers 9 bases. V lost 4 bases, J lost 11 bases, and 8 bases stayed unmatched. This CDR3 spans 13 amino acids. The germline CDR1 and CDR2 sequences are SGHNT and YENEEA. CDR3 residues: CASSSTGGSPAFF. The CDR3 DNA reads TGTGCCAGCAGCTCAACAGGGGGCAGCCCGGCTTTCTTT. Combining the CDR3 with reference TRBV11-3 and TRBJ1-1 gives the whole variable domain EAGVVQSPRYKIIEKKQPVAFWCNPISGHNTLYWYLQNLGQGPELLIRYENEEAVDDSQLPKDRFSAERLKGVDSTLKIQPAELGDSAVYLCASSSTGGSPAFFGQGTRLTVV.